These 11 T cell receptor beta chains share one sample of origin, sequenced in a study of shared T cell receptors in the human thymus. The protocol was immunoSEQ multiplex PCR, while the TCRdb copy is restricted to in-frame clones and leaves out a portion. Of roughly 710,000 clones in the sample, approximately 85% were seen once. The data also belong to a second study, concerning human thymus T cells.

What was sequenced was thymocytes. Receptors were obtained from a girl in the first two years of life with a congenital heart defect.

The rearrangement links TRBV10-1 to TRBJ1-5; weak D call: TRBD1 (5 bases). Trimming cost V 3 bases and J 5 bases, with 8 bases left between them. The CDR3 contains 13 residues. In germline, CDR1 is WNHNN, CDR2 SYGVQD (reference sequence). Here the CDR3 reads CASSERGDQPQHF. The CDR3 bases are TGCGCCAGCAGTGAACGGGGGGATCAGCCCCAGCATTTT.

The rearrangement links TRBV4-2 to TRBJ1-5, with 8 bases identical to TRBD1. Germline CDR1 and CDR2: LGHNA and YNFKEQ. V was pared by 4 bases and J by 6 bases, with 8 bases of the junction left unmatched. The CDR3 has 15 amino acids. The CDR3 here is CASSPDRGFGQPQHF. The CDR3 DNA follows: TGTGCCAGCAGCCCCGACAGGGGATTTGGTCAGCCCCAGCATTTT.

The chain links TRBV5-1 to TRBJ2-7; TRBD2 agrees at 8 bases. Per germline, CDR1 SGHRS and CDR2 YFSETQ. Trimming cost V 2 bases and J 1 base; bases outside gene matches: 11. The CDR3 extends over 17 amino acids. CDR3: CASSFTVHASGSYEQYF. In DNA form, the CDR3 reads TGCGCCAGCAGCTTTACAGTCCACGCTAGCGGGTCCTACGAGCAGTACTTC.

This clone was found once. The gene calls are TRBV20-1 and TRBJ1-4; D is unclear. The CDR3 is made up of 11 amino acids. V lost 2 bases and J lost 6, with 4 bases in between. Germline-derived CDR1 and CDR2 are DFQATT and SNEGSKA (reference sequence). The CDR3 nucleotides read TGCAGTGCTAGACCCTATGAAAAACTGTTTTTT. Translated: CSARPYEKLFF.

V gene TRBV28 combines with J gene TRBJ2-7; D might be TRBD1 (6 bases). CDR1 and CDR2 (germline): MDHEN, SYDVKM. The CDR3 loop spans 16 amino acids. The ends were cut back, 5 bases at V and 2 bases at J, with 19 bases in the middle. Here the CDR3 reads CASSPLHQGSPYEQYF. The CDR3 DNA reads TGTGCCAGCAGTCCCCTCCATCAGGGGTCTCCCTACGAGCAGTACTTC.

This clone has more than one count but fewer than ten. This chain's CDR3 is CASSQVSGPGGYNEQFF. The CDR3 nucleotides read TGCGCCAGCAGCCAAGTAAGCGGACCGGGGGGATACAATGAGCAGTTCTTC. The genes are TRBV4-3 and TRBJ2-1, with 7 nucleotides matching TRBD2. V lost 1 base and J lost 4; bases outside the gene matches: 10. Germline V gene sequence: CDR1 LGHNA, CDR2 YSLEER. This CDR3 is 17 amino acids long.

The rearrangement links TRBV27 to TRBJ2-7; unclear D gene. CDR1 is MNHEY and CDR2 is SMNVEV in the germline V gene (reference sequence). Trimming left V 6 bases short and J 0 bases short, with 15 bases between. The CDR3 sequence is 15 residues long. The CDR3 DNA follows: TGTGCCAGCAGATCCCCTAGGAGAACCTCCTACGAGCAGTACTTC. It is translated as CASRSPRRTSYEQYF.

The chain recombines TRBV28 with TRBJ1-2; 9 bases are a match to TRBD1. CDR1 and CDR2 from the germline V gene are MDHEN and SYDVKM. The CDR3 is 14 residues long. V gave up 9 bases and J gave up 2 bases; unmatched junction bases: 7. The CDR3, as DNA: TGTGCCAGTCATCAACAGGGGGCGAACTATGGCTACACCTTC. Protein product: CASHQQGANYGYTF.

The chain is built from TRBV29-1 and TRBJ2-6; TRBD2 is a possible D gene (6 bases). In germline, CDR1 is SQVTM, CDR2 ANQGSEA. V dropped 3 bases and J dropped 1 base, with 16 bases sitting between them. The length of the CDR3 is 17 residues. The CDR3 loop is CSVEPGLQKSGANVLTF. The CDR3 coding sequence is TGCAGCGTTGAGCCGGGACTTCAGAAATCTGGGGCCAACGTCCTGACTTTC.

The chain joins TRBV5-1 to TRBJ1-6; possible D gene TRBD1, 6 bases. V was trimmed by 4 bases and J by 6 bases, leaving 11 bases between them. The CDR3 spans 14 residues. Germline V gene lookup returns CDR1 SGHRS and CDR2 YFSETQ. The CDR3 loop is CASSRGQINSPLHF. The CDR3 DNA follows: TGCGCCAGCAGCCGTGGACAGATTAATTCACCCCTCCACTTT.

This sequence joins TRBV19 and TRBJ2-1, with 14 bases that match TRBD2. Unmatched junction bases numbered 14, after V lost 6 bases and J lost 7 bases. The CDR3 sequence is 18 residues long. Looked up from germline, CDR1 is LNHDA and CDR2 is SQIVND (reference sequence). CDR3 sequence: CASRKPGTSGGLGNEQFF. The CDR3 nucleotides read TGTGCCAGTAGAAAACCGGGGACTAGCGGGGGCCTGGGGAATGAGCAGTTCTTC. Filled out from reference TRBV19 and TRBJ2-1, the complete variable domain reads DGGITQSPKYLFRKEGQNVTLSCEQNLNHDAMYWYRQDPGQGLRLIYYSQIVNDFQKGDIAEGYSVSREKKESFPLTVTSAQKNPTAFYLCASRKPGTSGGLGNEQFFGPGTRLTVL.